The clone carrying this TCR beta chain was observed a few times. Its cognate antigen is unknown. V was trimmed by 4 bases and J by 4 bases, leaving 17 bases between them. CDR3 length: 15 amino acids. CDR1 and CDR2 (germline): MNHEY, SVGAGI. This entry belongs to a study of shared clonotypes between healthy human individuals. Whole-study results and caveats: Rarefaction demonstrated incomplete sorted-subset sequencing despite large depth. Deeper or shallower sequencing was expected to change how clonotypes are shared among donors.

Sequencing used immunoSEQ multiplex PCR; TCRdb keeps in-frame clones, though not all of them. The sample carries some 1 million clones, roughly 75% recorded once. Subsets obtained from CD4+ cells comprised CD45RA+ naive and CD45RA-negative memory cells. This chain uses TRBV6-5 with TRBJ2-7; TRBD1 is a possible D gene (6 bases). This clonotype was sampled from a man aged 18 to 35 in good health. The sequencing input was memory CD4+ T cells sorted from blood. The subset denotes: CD45RA-negative fraction. This CDR3 is CASSLDGQPPYEQYF. As DNA, the CDR3 is TGTGCCAGCAGTTTGGACGGACAGCCCCCTTACGAGCAGTACTTC.